The present TCR beta chain was sequenced within a study of T cell responses to AZD1222 COVID-19 vaccine. The V segment lost 1 base and the J segment 1 base; nucleotides outside the gene matches: 8. The CDR3 length is 17 residues. CDR1 and CDR2 from the germline V gene are SGHRS and YFSETQ. Produced via immunoSEQ multiplex PCR; TCRdb's table is partial and in-frame only. The data hold over 95,000 clones, with approximately 90% observed a single time. This clone was seen only once. The sequencing here drew on peripheral blood, taken on day 0 of AZD1222 vaccination. The sequence derives from an adult in good health. The chain combines TRBV5-1 with TRBJ2-5; 9 bases map to TRBD2. This chain's CDR3 is CASSLRLSGGLQETQYF. In DNA, the CDR3 is TGCGCCAGCAGCTTGCGACTTAGCGGGGGCCTCCAAGAGACCCAGTACTTC.